One and the same sample provided the 27 T cell receptor beta chains below, sequenced in a study of OX40 agonist ivuxolimab in advanced cancers. Sequencing used immunoSEQ multiplex PCR; TCRdb keeps in-frame clones, though not all of them. The sample holds over 50,000 clones, roughly 86% seen once. Sequencing used CD4+ or CD8+ T cells sorted from blood, obtained in a trial of the OX40 agonist ivuxolimab. These receptors came from an adult with an advanced solid tumor such as melanoma, head and neck, liver or kidney cancer.

V is TRBV19 and J is TRBJ2-7; D is possibly TRBD2 (5 bases). This CDR3 region has 16 residues. V shed 2 bases and J shed 1 base, with 15 bases lying between them. Germline-derived CDR1 and CDR2 are LNHDA and SQIVND (reference sequence). The CDR3 DNA is TGTGCCAGTAGTATACGGGAAACTGGCGTTTCCTACGAGCAGTACTTC. This codes for CASSIRETGVSYEQYF.

V usage is TRBV28 and J usage is TRBJ2-2, with 8 nucleotides matching TRBD2. CDR1 and CDR2 from the germline V gene are MDHEN and SYDVKM. This CDR3 comprises 14 residues. The CDR3 protein is CATGGLGVPGELFF. The CDR3 DNA follows: TGTGCAACCGGGGGACTAGGGGTCCCCGGGGAGCTGTTTTTT.

J is TRBJ2-7 and V is TRBV19; D is ambiguous. Trimming stripped 5 bases from V and 2 bases from J, with 10 bases between. In germline, CDR1 is LNHDA, CDR2 SQIVND (reference sequence). The CDR3 runs 13 residues. CDR3 sequence reads: CASSLKLPYEQYF. CDR3 coding DNA: TGTGCCAGTAGTCTCAAGCTCCCCTACGAGCAGTACTTC.

V and J are TRBV4-1 and TRBJ1-1; no clear D gene. This CDR3 spans 14 amino acids. Trimming stripped 6 bases from V and 0 bases from J, with 11 bases between. Germline V gene sequence: CDR1 MGHRA, CDR2 YSYEKL. CDR3: CASRPLDLNTEAFF. The CDR3 DNA follows: TGCGCCAGCAGACCCCTAGACCTGAACACTGAAGCTTTCTTT.

This rearrangement joins TRBV5-4 to TRBJ2-7, with TRBD1 identical over 7 bases. There are 15 residues in the CDR3. J gave up 2 bases and V 4 bases, and 9 bases lay outside the gene matches. Germline V gene data show CDR1 as SGHNT and CDR2 as YYREEE (reference sequence). Written as DNA, the CDR3 is TGTGCCAGCAGCGCCGGGACAGAGAATACCTACGAGCAGTACTTC. Encoded protein: CASSAGTENTYEQYF.

The chain has TRBV19 and TRBJ2-7; D is perhaps TRBD2 (7 bases). Germline assignment: CDR1 LNHDA and CDR2 SQIVND (reference sequence). The CDR3 is 14 residues long. The ends were cut back, 7 bases at V and 5 bases at J, with 18 bases in the middle. The DNA for the CDR3 is TGTGCCAGTACCCTACCGGGGGGCGGGGACGAGCAGTACTTC. Protein sequence: CASTLPGGGDEQYF.

This chain joins TRBV7-9 and TRBJ2-5; TRBD1 might be the D (5 bases). Trimming took 1 base from V and 2 from J, leaving 8 bases between them. CDR1 is SEHNR and CDR2 is FQNEAQ in the germline V gene (reference sequence). The CDR3 is 14 residues long. CDR3 loop: CASSLDRRQETQYF. The CDR3 region has the DNA TGTGCCAGCAGCTTAGACAGGAGACAAGAGACCCAGTACTTC.

The chain combines TRBV4-2 with TRBJ2-3, with D perhaps matching TRBD1 (6 bases). The CDR3 covers 17 residues. Between the trimmed V and J ends, which lost 0 bases and 3 bases, there was a span of 16 bases. CDR1 is LGHNA and CDR2 is YNFKEQ in the germline V gene. CDR3 loop: CASSQDGVGAETDTQYF. CDR3 bases: TGTGCCAGCAGCCAAGATGGAGTGGGGGCGGAGACAGATACGCAGTATTTT.

The V and J genes are TRBV27 and TRBJ2-7; a weak D match, TRBD2 (5 bases). Germline CDR1 MNHEY, CDR2 SMNVEV (reference sequence). CDR3 length equals 16 residues. The V gene lost 5 bases and the J gene lost 3 bases, with 20 bases spanning the gap. The CDR3 bases are TGTGCCAGCAGTCCGACCCTAGCAGAATTAATCTACGAGCAGTACTTC. Translating gives CASSPTLAELIYEQYF.

The chain couples TRBV11-2 to TRBJ2-5, with D possibly matching TRBD2 (6 bases). Trimming stripped 11 bases from V and 4 bases from J, with 23 bases between. This CDR3 has 15 amino acids. Looked up from germline, CDR1 is SGHAT and CDR2 is FQNNGV. The CDR3 protein is CASQRAFNKLETQYF. Here the CDR3 DNA reads TGTGCCTCCCAGCGGGCTTTTAATAAATTAGAGACCCAGTACTTC.

A word on this clone: At one boundary the junction diverges from the germline segment, which might be a read error. V usage is TRBV4-1 and J usage is TRBJ2-7, with a weak D call TRBD2 (6 bases). The CDR3 has 15 residues. Germline CDR1 and CDR2: MGHRA and YSYEKL. In DNA form, the CDR3 reads TGCACCAGCAGCCAAGAGGGGACTCCCACCAACGAGCAGTACTTC. Protein: CTSSQEGTPTNEQYF.

The gene calls are TRBV6-5 and TRBJ1-2, with TRBD1 as a possible D gene (5 bases). Germline CDR1 and CDR2: MNHEY and SVGAGI. Trimming took 0 bases from V and 8 from J, leaving 16 bases between them. This CDR3 is built from 15 residues. CDR3 nucleotide sequence: TGTGCCAGCAGTTACTCGATCGTTCCAGGGCAAGGCTACACCTTC. Translated, it gives CASSYSIVPGQGYTF.

The V and J genes are TRBV19 and TRBJ2-1; D may correspond to TRBD1 or TRBD2 (8 bases each). V lost 6 bases and J 4 bases, leaving 16 bases between the germline ends. Looked up from germline, CDR1 is LNHDA and CDR2 is SQIVND (reference sequence). The CDR3 contains 15 residues. The chain's CDR3 is CASRAGGQVYNEQFF. DNA for the CDR3: TGTGCCAGTAGGGCGGGGGGACAGGTTTACAATGAGCAGTTCTTC.

The chain carries TRBV7-9 and TRBJ1-1; no firm D call. The CDR3 spans 13 residues. The germline CDR1 and CDR2 sequences are SEHNR and FQNEAQ (reference sequence). Deletions cut 3 bases from V and 1 base from J, with 6 bases between. The DNA of the CDR3 is TGTGCCAGCAGCTTTGACAAGAACACTGAAGCTTTCTTT. It codes for CASSFDKNTEAFF. The whole variable domain, remainder taken from reference TRBV7-9 and TRBJ1-1, is DTGVSQNPRHKITKRGQNVTFRCDPISEHNRLYWYRQTLGQGPEFLTYFQNEAQLEKSRLLSDRFSAERPKGSFSTLEIQRTEQGDSAMYLCASSFDKNTEAFFGQGTRLTVV.

CDR3 nucleotide sequence: TGTGCCACCAGCAGAGATCAACTGGGACAGGGGAACCTGTACGAGCAGTACTTC. Its translation: CATSRDQLGQGNLYEQYF. The rearrangement uses TRBV15 and TRBJ2-7, with 10 bases aligning to TRBD1. The CDR3 is made up of 18 amino acids. The trim removed 0 bases at V and 4 bases at J, leaving 12 bases unmatched. Germline values: CDR1 LNHNV, CDR2 YYDKDF (reference sequence). Full variable domain (missing parts from reference TRBV15 and TRBJ2-7): DAMVIQNPRYQVTQFGKPVTLSCSQTLNHNVMYWYQQKSSQAPKLLFHYYDKDFNNEADTPDNFQSRRPNTSFCFLDIRSPGLGDTAMYLCATSRDQLGQGNLYEQYFGPGTRLTVT.

The chain joins TRBV7-8 to TRBJ2-7; D is uncertain. Germline V gene sequence: CDR1 SGHVS, CDR2 FQNEAQ. With 2 bases removed from V and 10 bases from J, the gap between germline ends came to 15 bases. The CDR3 is 13 amino acids. The CDR3 sequence: CASSLFDTPSQYF. CDR3 in DNA: TGTGCCAGCAGCTTATTCGACACCCCCTCCCAGTACTTC.

This clone was seen just once. This chain links TRBV27 with TRBJ2-5, with TRBD2 identical over 7 bases. The assigned J gene may be wrong: the sequence end matches TRBJ2-7 better. Per germline, CDR1 MNHEY and CDR2 SMNVEV (reference sequence). The CDR3 is made up of 14 amino acids. The CDR3 loop reads CASKPGGTLHEQYF. CDR3 DNA: TGTGCCAGCAAACCGGGGGGAACCCTCCACGAGCAGTACTTC.

The chain recombines TRBV13 with TRBJ2-2, with D possibly TRBD1 on 5 matching bases. The CDR3 has 19 residues. Trimming left V 2 bases short and J 0 bases short, with 19 bases between. Germline loops: CDR1 PRHDT, CDR2 FYEKMQ (reference sequence). The DNA for the CDR3 is TGTGCCAGCAGCTTATATGGGTACCGGCAGGGCGCGAACACCGGGGAGCTGTTTTTT. This encodes CASSLYGYRQGANTGELFF. Variable domain in full (rest from reference TRBV13 and TRBJ2-2): AAGVIQSPRHLIKEKRETATLKCYPIPRHDTVYWYQQGPGQDPQFLISFYEKMQSDKGSIPDRFSAQQFSDYHSELNMSSLELGDSALYFCASSLYGYRQGANTGELFFGEGSRLTVL.

The chain is built from TRBV5-4 and TRBJ1-1; weak D call: TRBD1 (5 bases). Trimming took off 2 bases at V and 3 bases at J, with 17 bases between the two ends. Per the germline V gene, CDR1 is SGHNT and CDR2 is YYREEE (reference sequence). The CDR3 runs to 16 residues. CDR3 bases: TGTGCCAGCAGCTTAGGGACTCAACCAAAGCACACTGAAGCTTTCTTT. The encoded protein is CASSLGTQPKHTEAFF.

The chain has TRBV4-1 and TRBJ1-1, with D possibly matching TRBD1 (6 bases). CDR1 and CDR2 from the germline V gene are MGHRA and YSYEKL. With 3 bases removed from V and 5 bases from J, the gap between germline ends came to 10 bases. The CDR3 runs to 13 residues. CDR3 in DNA: TGCGCCAGCAGCCACCAGGGGTCTACTGAAGCTTTCTTT. Its protein is CASSHQGSTEAFF.

V is TRBV22-1 and J is TRBJ1-2. TRBV22-1 is listed as a pseudogene. The CDR3 has 14 residues. The CDR3, as DNA: TGTCCTGGGAGCAGACAGCCCGGGGACTATGGCTACACCTTC. It encodes CPGSRQPGDYGYTF.

This chain uses TRBV5-1 with TRBJ1-2, with TRBD1 identical over 10 bases. Unmatched junction bases numbered 10, after V lost 0 bases and J lost 5 bases. CDR1 and CDR2 (germline): SGHRS, YFSETQ. The CDR3 length is 17 residues. The CDR3 sequence is CASSLVSGTGDAYGYTF. The DNA for the CDR3 is TGCGCCAGCAGCTTGGTTTCGGGGACAGGGGACGCGTATGGCTACACCTTC.

The V gene is TRBV27, the J gene TRBJ1-4; 7 nucleotides line up with TRBD1. The CDR3 is made up of 15 amino acids. Trimming took 6 bases from V and 7 from J; bases not matched to a gene: 11. Germline-derived CDR1 and CDR2 are MNHEY and SMNVEV (reference sequence). This CDR3 is CASRHIGTVGEKLFF. The CDR3 coding sequence is TGTGCCAGCAGGCACATCGGGACAGTCGGTGAAAAACTGTTTTTT.

The chain carries TRBV6-5 and TRBJ2-7; no clear D. The CDR3 loop spans 14 amino acids. Germline assignment: CDR1 MNHEY and CDR2 SVGAGI. V was cut by 2 bases and J by 4 bases, with 12 bases left in between. In DNA, the CDR3 is TGTGCCAGCAGTTACATCGGCGCAGCATACGAGCAGTACTTC. Protein sequence: CASSYIGAAYEQYF.

A remark on this clone: Sequence at one end of the junction differs from germline and may be a read error. This chain links TRBV6-6 with TRBJ2-7, with TRBD1 as a possible D gene (6 bases). In germline, CDR1 is MNHNY, CDR2 SVGAGI (reference sequence). CDR3 length: 13 residues. The CDR3 DNA is TGTGCCAGCAGTTCTCCCGGGACATCGGTGTTAGACTTC. Its protein product is CASSSPGTSVLDF.

The chain carries TRBV19 and TRBJ1-5; D not resolved. The germline CDR1 and CDR2 sequences are LNHDA and SQIVND (reference sequence). CDR3 size: 16 residues. The V end was cut by 9 bases, the J end by 7 bases, with 25 bases between. CDR3 amino acids: CASEEGRRGLRQPQHF. The CDR3 DNA reads as TGTGCCAGCGAGGAGGGTCGACGAGGGCTTCGACAGCCCCAGCATTTT.

The chain links TRBV13 to TRBJ1-1; D remains ambiguous. This CDR3 spans 12 amino acids. Per the germline V gene, CDR1 is PRHDT and CDR2 is FYEKMQ (reference sequence). V dropped 9 bases and J dropped 11 bases, with 19 bases sitting between them. Written as DNA, the CDR3 is TGTGCCAGTATCTCCGGGGATCAAATGGCTTTCTTT. Protein product: CASISGDQMAFF. Full variable domain (remainder filled in from reference TRBV13 and TRBJ1-1): AAGVIQSPRHLIKEKRETATLKCYPIPRHDTVYWYQQGPGQDPQFLISFYEKMQSDKGSIPDRFSAQQFSDYHSELNMSSLELGDSALYFCASISGDQMAFFGQGTRLTVV.